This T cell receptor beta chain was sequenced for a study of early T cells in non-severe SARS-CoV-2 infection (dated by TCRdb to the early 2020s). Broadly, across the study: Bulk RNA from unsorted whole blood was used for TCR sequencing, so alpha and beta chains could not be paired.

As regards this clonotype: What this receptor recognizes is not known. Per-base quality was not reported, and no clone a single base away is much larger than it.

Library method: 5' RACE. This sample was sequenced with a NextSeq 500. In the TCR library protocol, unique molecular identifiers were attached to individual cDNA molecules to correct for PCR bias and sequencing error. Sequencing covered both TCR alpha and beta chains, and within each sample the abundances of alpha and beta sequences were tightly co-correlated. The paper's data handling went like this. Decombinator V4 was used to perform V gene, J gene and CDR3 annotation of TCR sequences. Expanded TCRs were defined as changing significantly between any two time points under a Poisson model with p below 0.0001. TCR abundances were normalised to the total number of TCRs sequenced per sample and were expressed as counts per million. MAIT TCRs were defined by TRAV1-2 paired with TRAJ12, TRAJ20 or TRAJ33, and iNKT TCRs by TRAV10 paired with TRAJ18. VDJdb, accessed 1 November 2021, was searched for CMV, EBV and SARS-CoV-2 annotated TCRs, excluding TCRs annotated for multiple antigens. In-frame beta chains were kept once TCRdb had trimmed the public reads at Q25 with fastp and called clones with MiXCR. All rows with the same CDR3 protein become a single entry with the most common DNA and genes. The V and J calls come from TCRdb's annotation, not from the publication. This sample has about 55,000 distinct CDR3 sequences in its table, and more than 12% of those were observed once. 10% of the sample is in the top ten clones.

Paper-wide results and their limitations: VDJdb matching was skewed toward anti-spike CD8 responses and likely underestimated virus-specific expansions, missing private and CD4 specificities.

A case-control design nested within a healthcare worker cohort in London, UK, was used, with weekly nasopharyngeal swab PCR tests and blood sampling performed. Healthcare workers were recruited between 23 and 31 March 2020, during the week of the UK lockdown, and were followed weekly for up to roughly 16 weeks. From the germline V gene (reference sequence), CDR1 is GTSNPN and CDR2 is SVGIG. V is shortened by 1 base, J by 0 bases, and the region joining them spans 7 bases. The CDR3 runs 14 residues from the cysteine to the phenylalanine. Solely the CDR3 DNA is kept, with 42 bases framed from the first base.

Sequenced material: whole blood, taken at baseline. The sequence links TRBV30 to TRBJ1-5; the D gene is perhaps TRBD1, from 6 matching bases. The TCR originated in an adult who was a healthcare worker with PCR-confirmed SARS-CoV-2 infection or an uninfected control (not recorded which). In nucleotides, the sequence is TGTGCCTGGAGTGGGACAGATAGCAATCAGCCCCAGCATTTT. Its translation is CAWSGTDSNQPQHF.